This T cell receptor beta chain was identified during a study of neurological immune-mediated disorders. This clonotype was detected many times. Germline V gene sequence: CDR1 SEHNR, CDR2 FQNEAQ (reference sequence). The CDR3 sequence is 12 residues long. Trimming shortened V by 3 bases and J by 4 bases, and 5 bases separated the two germline ends. Time point noted: longitudinal time-point 2. Unsorted libraries came from 2 million PBMCs stored at -80 °C. It was by 5'RACE with 10-nucleotide random UMIs that the cDNA was made. TCRdb re-analysed the 5' RACE reads in MiXCR, keeping a single row per CDR3 protein. Among about 90,000 distinct CDR3 sequences listed, 13% were seen once.

The source of this sequence is a female donor with HTLV-1-associated myelopathy (HAM/TSP). The chain joins TRBV7-9 to TRBJ2-3; D is unresolved. Sequencing input: PBMCs. DNA of the CDR3: TGTGCCAGCAGCTTTCAAGCAGATACGCAGTATTTT. It specifies CASSFQADTQYF.